The clone carrying this TCR beta chain was recorded a few times. Other DNA sequences in this sample translate to the same CDR3. The data derive from a study of cytomegalovirus exposure and HLA in healthy donors. Primers included in the PCR were 60 Vbeta and 13 Jbeta primers. The data were produced by immunoSEQ multiplex PCR, yet TCRdb's version contains in-frame clones alone and is incomplete. The sample includes roughly 100,000 clones, 9.5% to 15% seen only once; the top ten take more than 15%. The germline V gene encodes CDR1 MNHEY and CDR2 SVGAGI. The CDR3 is made up of 12 amino acids. Trimming removed 7 bases at V and 12 bases at J, with 16 bases between.

This chain connects TRBV6-5 to TRBJ2-1, with D tentatively TRBD2 (6 bases). Sample: PBMCs. This clonotype was obtained from a man aged 35 to 55 in good health and CMV-seropositive. The CDR3 bases are TGTGCCAGCAACCACATAGCGGAGGGGCAGTTCTTC. As protein: CASNHIAEGQFF.